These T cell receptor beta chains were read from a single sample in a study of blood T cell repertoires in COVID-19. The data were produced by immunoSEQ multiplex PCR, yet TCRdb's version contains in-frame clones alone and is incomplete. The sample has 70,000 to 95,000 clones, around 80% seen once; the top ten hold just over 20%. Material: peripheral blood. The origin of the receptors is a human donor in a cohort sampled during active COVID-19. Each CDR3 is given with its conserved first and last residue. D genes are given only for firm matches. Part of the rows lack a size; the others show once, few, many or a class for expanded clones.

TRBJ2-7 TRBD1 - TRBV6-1 CASSEWGQTYEQYF TGTGCCAGCAGTGAATGGGGACAGACCTACGAGCAGTACTTC
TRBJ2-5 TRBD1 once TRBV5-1 CASSLAPGGEETQYF TGCGCCAGCAGCTTGGCCCCAGGGGGAGAAGAGACCCAGTACTTC
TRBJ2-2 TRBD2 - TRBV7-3 CASSLSGGDTGELFF TGTGCCAGCAGCTTGAGCGGGGGGGACACCGGGGAGCTGTTTTTT
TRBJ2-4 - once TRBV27 CASSSGAKNIQYF TGTGCCAGCAGTTCAGGGGCCAAAAACATTCAGTACTTC
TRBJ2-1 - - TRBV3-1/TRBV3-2 CASSQIRGVGYNEQFF TGTGCCAGCAGCCAGATCAGGGGCGTGGGTTACAATGAGCAGTTCTTC
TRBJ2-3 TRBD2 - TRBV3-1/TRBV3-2 CASSFLNLAGSRDTQYF TGTGCCAGCAGCTTTTTGAACCTAGCGGGGTCCCGGGATACGCAGTATTTT
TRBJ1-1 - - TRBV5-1 CASSSLGGGDGTEAFF TGCGCCAGCAGTTCATTAGGCGGAGGGGACGGCACTGAAGCTTTCTTT
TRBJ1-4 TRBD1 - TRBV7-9 CASSKHGQGIGEKLFF TGTGCCAGCAGCAAACATGGACAGGGGATAGGCGAAAAACTGTTTTTT
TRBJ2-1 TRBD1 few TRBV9 CASSSDRGRVNEQFF TGTGCCAGCAGCTCTGACAGGGGGCGAGTAAATGAGCAGTTCTTC
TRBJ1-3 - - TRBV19 CASRERSSGNTIYF TGTGCCAGTAGGGAGAGGAGCTCTGGAAACACCATATATTTT
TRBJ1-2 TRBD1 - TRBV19 CASKGDRGHGYTF TGTGCCAGCAAAGGGGACAGAGGGCATGGCTACACCTTC
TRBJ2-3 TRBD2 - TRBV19 CASSPQVAGHTDTQYF TGTGCCAGTAGTCCCCAGGTAGCGGGGCACACAGATACGCAGTATTTT
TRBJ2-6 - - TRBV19 CASTKRGTGANVLTF TGTGCCAGTACTAAAAGGGGAACTGGGGCCAACGTCCTGACTTTC
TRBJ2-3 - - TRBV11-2 CASSLGGSSTDTQYF TGTGCCAGCAGCTTAGGGGGCAGTAGCACAGATACGCAGTATTTT
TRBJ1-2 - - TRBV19 CASQPNQGRSGYTF TGTGCCAGCCAACCGAACCAGGGTAGGAGCGGCTACACCTTC
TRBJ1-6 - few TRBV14 CASSRLRASDSPLHF TGTGCCAGCAGCCGACTCAGGGCTTCCGATTCACCCCTCCACTTT
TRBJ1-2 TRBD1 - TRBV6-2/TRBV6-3 CASSRLGQTYGYTF TGTGCCAGCAGTCGTCTGGGACAGACGTATGGCTACACCTTC
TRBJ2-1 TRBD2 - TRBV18 CASSPLPTSGSYNEQFF TGTGCCAGCTCACCACTCCCGACTAGCGGCTCCTACAATGAGCAGTTCTTC
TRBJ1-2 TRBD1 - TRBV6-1 CASSVTPGGTNYGYTF TGTGCCAGCAGTGTTACTCCAGGGGGCACGAACTATGGCTACACCTTC
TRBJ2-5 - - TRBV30 CAWSPRRQETQYF TGTGCCTGGAGTCCCCGGAGGCAAGAGACCCAGTACTTC
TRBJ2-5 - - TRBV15 CATSPRVGETQYF TGTGCCACCAGCCCCAGGGTCGGGGAGACCCAGTACTTC
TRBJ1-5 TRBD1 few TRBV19 CASTRGQIYNQPQHF TGTGCCAGTACCAGGGGGCAGATCTACAATCAGCCCCAGCATTTT
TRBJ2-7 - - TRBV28 CASQGGPYEQYF TGTGCCAGCCAAGGAGGCCCCTACGAGCAGTACTTC
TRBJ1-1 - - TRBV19 CASSIAAGMNTEAFF TGTGCCAGTAGTATAGCGGCGGGTATGAACACTGAAGCTTTCTTT
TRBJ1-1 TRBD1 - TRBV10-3 CAISESGTGAGTEAFF TGTGCCATCAGTGAGTCGGGGACAGGGGCCGGCACTGAAGCTTTCTTT
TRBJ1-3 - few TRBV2 CASREPPGRTGNTIYF TGTGCCAGCAGGGAACCGCCCGGGAGGACTGGAAACACCATATATTTT
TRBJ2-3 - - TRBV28 CASSPPNVFPDTQYF TGTGCCAGCAGTCCTCCTAACGTTTTCCCAGATACGCAGTATTTT
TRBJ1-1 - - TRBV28 CASTRQGRNTEAFF TGTGCCAGCACCCGTCAGGGGAGGAACACTGAAGCTTTCTTT
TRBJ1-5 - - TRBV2 CASSGLGASNQPQHF TGTGCCAGCAGTGGGCTGGGGGCCAGCAATCAGCCCCAGCATTTT
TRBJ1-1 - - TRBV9 CASSVVPVNTEAFF TGTGCCAGCAGCGTGGTGCCGGTTAACACTGAAGCTTTCTTT
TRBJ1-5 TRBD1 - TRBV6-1 CASSESLTGTGNQPQHF TGTGCCAGCAGTGAATCGTTGACCGGGACAGGGAATCAGCCCCAGCATTTT
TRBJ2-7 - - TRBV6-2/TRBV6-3 CASSLSATYEQYF TGTGCCAGCAGCCTTAGCGCAACCTACGAGCAGTACTTC
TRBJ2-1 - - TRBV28 CASTAWARYNEQFF TGTGCCAGCACCGCCTGGGCCCGATACAATGAGCAGTTCTTC
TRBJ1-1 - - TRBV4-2 CASSQPVRNTEAFF TGTGCCAGCAGCCAACCCGTTCGTAACACTGAAGCTTTCTTT
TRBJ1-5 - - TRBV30 CAWSVAVSNQPQHF TGTGCCTGGAGTGTGGCCGTTAGCAATCAGCCCCAGCATTTT
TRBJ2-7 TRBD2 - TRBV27 CASSRDYGGGYEQYF TGTGCCAGCAGTCGAGATTATGGGGGGGGCTACGAGCAGTACTTC